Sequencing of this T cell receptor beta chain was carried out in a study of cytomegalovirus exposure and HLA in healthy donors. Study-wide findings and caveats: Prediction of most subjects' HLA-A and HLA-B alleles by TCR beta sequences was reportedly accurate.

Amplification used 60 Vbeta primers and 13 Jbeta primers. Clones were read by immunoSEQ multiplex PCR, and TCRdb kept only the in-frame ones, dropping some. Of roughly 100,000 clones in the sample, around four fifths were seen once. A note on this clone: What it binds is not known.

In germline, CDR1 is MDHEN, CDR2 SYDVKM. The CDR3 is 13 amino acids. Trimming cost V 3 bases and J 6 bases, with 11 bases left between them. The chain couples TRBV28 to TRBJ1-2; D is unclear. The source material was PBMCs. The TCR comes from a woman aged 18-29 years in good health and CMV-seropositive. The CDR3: CASSFRGGDGYTF. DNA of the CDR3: TGTGCCAGCAGTTTCCGGGGTGGGGATGGCTACACCTTC.